These 9 T cell receptor beta chains came from one sample sequenced in a study of blood T cell repertoires in COVID-19 (dated by TCRdb to 2019 to 2021). The receptor library was made with the immunoSEQ multiplex PCR assay. In TCRdb, the immuneACCESS table is reduced to in-frame sequences with V and J assigned. These tables do not hold every clone; where another copy was compared, an unresolved V gene accounts for under half, and the others remain unexplained. The sample table holds a few hundred thousand clones, of which less than 85% were seen once. Under 4% of the sample is in the top ten clones. Sequencing was carried out using peripheral blood. The receptors here all came from a young woman with acute or convalescent COVID-19.

This clone appeared a single time. The V gene is TRBV24-1, the J gene TRBJ2-3; a possible D gene is TRBD1 (5 bases). Between the trimmed V and J ends, which lost 6 bases and 2 bases, there was a span of 11 bases. The CDR3 loop spans 14 amino acids. CDR1 is KGHDR, CDR2 SFDVKD, per germline. The CDR3 DNA follows: TGTGCCACCAGTAGGGGTAGGGACACAGATACGCAGTATTTT. Translated, it gives CATSRGRDTDTQYF.

This rearrangement joins TRBV2 to TRBJ1-4, with 10 nucleotides matching TRBD1. Germline V CDR1 and CDR2: SNHLY, FYNNEI. The V gene end was trimmed by 10 bases and the J gene end by 5 bases; junction bases not matched to a gene: 4. This CDR3 region has 13 residues. The CDR3 DNA is TGTGCCACCTGGGACAGGGGAAATGAAAAACTGTTTTTT. Its protein is CATWDRGNEKLFF.

The rearrangement links TRBV20-1 to TRBJ1-1; D gene unclear. Per the germline V gene, CDR1 is DFQATT and CDR2 is SNEGSKA (reference sequence). V shed 2 bases and J shed 8 bases, with 9 bases lying between them. The CDR3 loop spans 11 amino acids. The CDR3 DNA sequence: TGCAGTGCTAGATGGCAGTTAGAAGCTTTCTTT. This translates into CSARWQLEAFF.

The genes are TRBV5-1 and TRBJ2-7; 15 bases line up with TRBD2. With 4 bases clipped from V and 7 bases from J, the junction kept 9 bases outside the gene matches. In germline, CDR1 is SGHRS, CDR2 YFSETQ. The CDR3 is 16 residues long. CDR3 nucleotides: TGCGCCAGCAGCCTAGGACTAGCGGGGGGGAAGTGGGAGCAGTACTTC. Amino acid sequence: CASSLGLAGGKWEQYF.

This chain connects TRBV5-5 to TRBJ2-1, with 8 bases aligning to TRBD1. The ends lost 0 bases at V and 6 bases at J; junction bases unmatched: 11. The CDR3 runs 17 residues. Per the germline V gene, CDR1 is SGHKS and CDR2 is YYEKEE (reference sequence). In DNA form, the CDR3 reads TGTGCCAGCAGCTTGGCCGACGTGACAGGGGCCCTCAATGAGCAGTTCTTC. Residues: CASSLADVTGALNEQFF.

The V and J genes are TRBV5-8 and TRBJ1-2; 7 nucleotides line up with TRBD1. This CDR3 region has 13 residues. Looked up from germline, CDR1 is SGHTS and CDR2 is YDEGEE. The J segment lost 5 bases and the V segment lost 5 bases, leaving 6 bases of the junction unmatched. The CDR3 bases are TGTGCCAGCAGTCGGGGACAGCTATATGGCTACACCTTC. Encoded protein: CASSRGQLYGYTF.

V and J are TRBV10-2 and TRBJ1-5; D might be TRBD1 (6 bases). In germline, CDR1 is WSHSY, CDR2 SAAADI. This CDR3 has 13 residues. Trimming stripped 6 bases from V and 7 bases from J, with 13 bases between. CDR3 in DNA: TGCGCCAGCAGAAGTCAGGGGTTCCAGCCCCAGCATTTT. Translation: CASRSQGFQPQHF.

This clone appeared once. V usage is TRBV9 and J usage is TRBJ1-2; 9 bases align to TRBD1. V was pared by 3 bases and J by 7 bases, with 7 bases of the junction left unmatched. The germline V gene encodes CDR1 SGDLS and CDR2 YYNGEE. CDR3 size: 14 residues. CDR3 sequence (DNA): TGTGCCAGCAGCGCCGGGACAGGGTCGACTGGCTACACCTTC. Protein product: CASSAGTGSTGYTF.

The chain uses TRBV5-1 and TRBJ1-1; 7 nucleotides agree with TRBD1. Germline loops: CDR1 SGHRS, CDR2 YFSETQ. J was trimmed by 4 bases and V by 4 bases; bases with no gene match: 13. The CDR3 runs 16 residues. In nucleotides, the CDR3 is TGCGCCAGCAGCCGGAGGACAGGACTTGCAGGCACTGAAGCTTTCTTT. Its protein product is CASSRRTGLAGTEAFF.